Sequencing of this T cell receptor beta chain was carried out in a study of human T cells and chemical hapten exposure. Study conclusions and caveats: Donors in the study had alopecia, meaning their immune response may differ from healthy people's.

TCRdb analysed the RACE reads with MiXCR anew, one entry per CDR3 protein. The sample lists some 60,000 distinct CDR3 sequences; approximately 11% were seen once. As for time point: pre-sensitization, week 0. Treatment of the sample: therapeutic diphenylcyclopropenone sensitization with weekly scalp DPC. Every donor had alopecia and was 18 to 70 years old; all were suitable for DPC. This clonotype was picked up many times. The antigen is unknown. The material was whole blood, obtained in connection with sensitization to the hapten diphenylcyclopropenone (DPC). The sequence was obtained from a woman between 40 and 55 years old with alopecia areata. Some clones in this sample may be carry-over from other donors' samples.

CDR3: CASGLGGQENSPLHF. DNA for the CDR3: TGTGCTAGTGGTTTGGGGGGACAGGAGAATTCACCCCTCCACTTT. V gene TRBV12-5 combines with J gene TRBJ1-6; 8 nucleotides match TRBD1. After removal of 1 base from V and 7 bases from J, the junction contained 3 bases not matched to a gene. The CDR3 has 15 amino acids. Germline V gene sequence: CDR1 LGHNT, CDR2 FRNRAP. Variable domain in full (rest from reference TRBV12-5 and TRBJ1-6): DARVTQTPRHKVTEMGQEVTMRCQPILGHNTVFWYRQTMMQGLELLAYFRNRAPLDDSGMPKDRFSAEMPDATLATLKIQPSEPRDSAVYFCASGLGGQENSPLHFGNGTRLTVT.